This T cell receptor (beta chain) was recorded in a study of cytomegalovirus exposure and HLA in healthy donors. Study-level background: According to later analysis, the same platform produced the 120 or so validation and several hundred first-cohort repertoires.

Broader study findings: Whilst most TCR sequences proved rare, a subset of public TCRs occurred across many donors. In the approximately 120 validation repertoires, a later analysis found that first-cohort TCR clusters tended to co-occur.

A note on this clone: What it recognizes is unknown.

Some clones are missing from TCRdb's copy, which holds only in-frame ones; the method was immunoSEQ multiplex PCR. The profile shows fewer than 250,000 clones, over 80% of them singletons. Trimming cost V 5 bases and J 4 bases; bases outside gene matches: 3. Germline CDR1 SGHTA, CDR2 FQGTGA. The CDR3 contains 13 residues. What was sequenced was PBMCs. This sequence originates from a woman younger than 30 in good health and CMV-seronegative. V usage is TRBV7-3 and J usage is TRBJ2-3, with 7 bases that match TRBD2. The CDR3 loop is CASSRLAADTQYF. The CDR3 bases are TGTGCCAGCAGCCGACTAGCTGCAGATACGCAGTATTTT.